A selection of T cell receptor beta chains follows, all from one sample in a study of T cells in localized non-small cell lung cancer. The table came from immunoSEQ multiplex PCR; TCRdb's copy has only in-frame clones and leaves some out. This sample has more than 2,500 clones, with 24% found just once. This specimen was lung tumor tissue, taken before any cancer treatment. The source of these receptors is a woman aged 35-75 years with stage I lung adenocarcinoma. Both conserved end residues are trimmed from each CDR3.

TRBJ2-2,TRBV9,ASDKGLAGGDTGELF
TRBJ1-1,TRBV11-3,ASSRDRERAEAF
TRBJ1-5,TRBV29-1,SVVWDQMAGQPQH
TRBJ1-1,TRBV11-3,ASSLTPGGTEAF
TRBJ2-5,TRBV18,ASSQTGGDETQY
TRBJ2-3,TRBV11-3,ASSLKAGGRTDTQY
TRBJ2-2,TRBV13,ASSLLSGTGGTGELF
TRBJ2-2,TRBV11-3,ASSGGANTGELF
TRBJ1-1,TRBV28,ASRTRTGRHTEAF
TRBJ2-2,TRBV11-3,ASSPTRWDTGELF
TRBJ1-3,TRBV6-8,ASSVLGWETGNTIY
TRBJ2-3,TRBV11-3,ASSLGSWGSSLDTQY
TRBJ1-2,TRBV30,AWSLSDGVYGYT
TRBJ1-1,TRBV29-1,SVGQGSGLGTEAF
TRBJ1-2,TRBV9,ASSITTGSPNYGYT
TRBJ1-6,TRBV14,ASSLGSASPLH
TRBJ1-1,TRBV11-3,ASSLSVRAKNTEAF
TRBJ2-2,TRBV9,ASSSGQGVGELF
TRBJ1-1,TRBV6-8,ASSYRDTTEAF
TRBJ1-6,TRBV11-3,ASSKRDRNSPLH
TRBJ2-7,TRBV11-3,ASSYTGTSGRIEQY
TRBJ1-4,TRBV28,ASSFGAVENEKLF
TRBJ2-2,TRBV11-3,ASSFLAGANTGELF
TRBJ2-5,TRBV11-1,ASITSVGTGWWETQY
TRBJ2-6,TRBV14,ASSPLKTGSPSGANVLT
TRBJ2-3,TRBV5-4,ASSRDREDTQY